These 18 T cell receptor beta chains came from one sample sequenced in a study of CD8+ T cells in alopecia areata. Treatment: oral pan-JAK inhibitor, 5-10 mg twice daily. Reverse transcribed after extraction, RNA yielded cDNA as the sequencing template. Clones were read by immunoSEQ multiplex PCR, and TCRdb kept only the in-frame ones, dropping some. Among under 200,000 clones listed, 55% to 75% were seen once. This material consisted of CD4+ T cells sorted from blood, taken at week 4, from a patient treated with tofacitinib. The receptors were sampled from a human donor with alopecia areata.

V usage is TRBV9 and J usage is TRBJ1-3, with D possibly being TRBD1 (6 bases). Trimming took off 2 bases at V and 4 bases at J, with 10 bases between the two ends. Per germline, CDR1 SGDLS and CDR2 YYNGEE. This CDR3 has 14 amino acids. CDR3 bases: TGTGCCAGCAGCGTGGCAGGGGCCGGAAACACCATATATTTT. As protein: CASSVAGAGNTIYF.

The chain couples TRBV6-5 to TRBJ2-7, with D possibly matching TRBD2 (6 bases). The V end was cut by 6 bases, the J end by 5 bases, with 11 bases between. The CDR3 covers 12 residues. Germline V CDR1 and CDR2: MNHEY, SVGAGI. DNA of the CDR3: TGTGCCAGCAGGACGGGGGTGAACGAGCAGTACTTC. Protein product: CASRTGVNEQYF.

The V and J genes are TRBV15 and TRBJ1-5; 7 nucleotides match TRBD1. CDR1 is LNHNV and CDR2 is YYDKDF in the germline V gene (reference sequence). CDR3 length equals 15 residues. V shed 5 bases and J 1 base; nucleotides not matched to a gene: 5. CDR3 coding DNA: TGTGCCACCAGCCCAGGGGGGGGGAGCAATCAGCCCCAGCATTTT. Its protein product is CATSPGGGSNQPQHF.

CDR3 in amino acids: CASSSRGGSSYNEQFF. The CDR3 DNA reads as TGCGCCAGCAGCTCCCGCGGGGGGAGCTCCTACAATGAGCAGTTCTTC. The chain is built from TRBV5-1 and TRBJ2-1, with TRBD2 identical over 8 bases. Germline assignment: CDR1 SGHRS and CDR2 YFSETQ. Germline trimming cut 3 bases from V and 0 bases from J; bases unmatched to any gene: 5. The CDR3 has 16 residues. Full variable domain (missing parts from reference TRBV5-1 and TRBJ2-1): KAGVTQTPRYLIKTRGQQVTLSCSPISGHRSVSWYQQTPGQGLQFLFEYFSETQRNKGNFPGRFSGRQFSNSRSEMNVSTLELGDSALYLCASSSRGGSSYNEQFFGPGTRLTVL.

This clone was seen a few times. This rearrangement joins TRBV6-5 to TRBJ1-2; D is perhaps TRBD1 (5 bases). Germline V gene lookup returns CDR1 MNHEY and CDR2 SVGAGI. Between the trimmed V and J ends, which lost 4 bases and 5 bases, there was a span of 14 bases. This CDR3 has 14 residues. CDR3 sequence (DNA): TGTGCCAGCAGTTGGGGGAGGTCCGGGTATGGCTACACCTTC. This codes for CASSWGRSGYGYTF.

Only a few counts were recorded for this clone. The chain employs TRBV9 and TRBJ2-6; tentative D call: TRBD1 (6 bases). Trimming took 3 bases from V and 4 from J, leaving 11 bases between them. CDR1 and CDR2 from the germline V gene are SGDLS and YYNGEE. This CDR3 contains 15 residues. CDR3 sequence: CASSGTGSGANVLTF. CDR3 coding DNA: TGTGCCAGCAGCGGAACAGGGTCGGGGGCCAACGTCCTGACTTTC.

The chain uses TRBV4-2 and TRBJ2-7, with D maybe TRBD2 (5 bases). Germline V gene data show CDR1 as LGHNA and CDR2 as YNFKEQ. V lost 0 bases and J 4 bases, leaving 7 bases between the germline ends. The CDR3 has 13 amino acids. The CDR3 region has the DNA TGTGCCAGCAGCCAAGAAGGACTGTACGAGCAGTACTTC. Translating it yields CASSQEGLYEQYF.

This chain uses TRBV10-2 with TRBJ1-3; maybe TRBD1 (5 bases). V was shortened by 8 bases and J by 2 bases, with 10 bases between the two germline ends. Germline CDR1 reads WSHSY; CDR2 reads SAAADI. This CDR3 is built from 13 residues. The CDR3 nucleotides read TGCGCCAGCGCCCCGGGGGCTGGAAACACCATATATTTT. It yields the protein CASAPGAGNTIYF.

CDR3 in DNA: TGCGCCAGCAGCTTGGACAGGGCCTATGGCTACACCTTC. Residues: CASSLDRAYGYTF. V is TRBV5-1 and J is TRBJ1-2, with TRBD1 as a possible D gene (6 bases). The CDR3 length is 13 residues. Germline values: CDR1 SGHRS, CDR2 YFSETQ. V lost 0 bases and J 4 bases, leaving 7 bases between the germline ends.

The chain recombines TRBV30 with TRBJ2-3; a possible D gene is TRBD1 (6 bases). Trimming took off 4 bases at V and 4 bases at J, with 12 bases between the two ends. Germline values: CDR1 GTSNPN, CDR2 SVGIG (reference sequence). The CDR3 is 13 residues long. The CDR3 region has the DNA TGTGCCTGGAACAGTCCAGGGGCAGATACGCAGTATTTT. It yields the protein CAWNSPGADTQYF.

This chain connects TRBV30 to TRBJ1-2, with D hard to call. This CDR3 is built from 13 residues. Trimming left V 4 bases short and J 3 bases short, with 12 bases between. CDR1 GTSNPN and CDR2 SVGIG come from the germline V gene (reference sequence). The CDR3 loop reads CAWTWGGYYGYTF. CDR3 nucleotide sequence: TGTGCCTGGACATGGGGAGGGTACTATGGCTACACCTTC.

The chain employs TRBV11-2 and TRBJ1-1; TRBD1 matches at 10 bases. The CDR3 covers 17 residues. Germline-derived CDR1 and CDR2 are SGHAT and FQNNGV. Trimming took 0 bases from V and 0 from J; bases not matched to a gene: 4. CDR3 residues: CASSLEGTGDMNTEAFF. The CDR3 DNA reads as TGTGCCAGCAGCTTAGAGGGGACAGGGGACATGAACACTGAAGCTTTCTTT.

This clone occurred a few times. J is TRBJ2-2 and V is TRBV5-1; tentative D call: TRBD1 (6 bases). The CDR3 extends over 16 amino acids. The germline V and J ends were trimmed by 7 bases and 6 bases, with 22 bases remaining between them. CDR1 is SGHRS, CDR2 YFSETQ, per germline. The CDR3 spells CASRILQGIGPGELFF. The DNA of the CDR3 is TGCGCCAGCCGCATCCTCCAGGGGATAGGGCCCGGGGAGCTGTTTTTT.

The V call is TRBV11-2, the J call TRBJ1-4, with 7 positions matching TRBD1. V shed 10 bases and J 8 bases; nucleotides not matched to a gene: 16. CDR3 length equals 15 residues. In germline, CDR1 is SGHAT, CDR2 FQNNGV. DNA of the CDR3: TGTGCCACTTCTCGGGGGACAGCCTCCGTCGAAAAACTGTTTTTT. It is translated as CATSRGTASVEKLFF.

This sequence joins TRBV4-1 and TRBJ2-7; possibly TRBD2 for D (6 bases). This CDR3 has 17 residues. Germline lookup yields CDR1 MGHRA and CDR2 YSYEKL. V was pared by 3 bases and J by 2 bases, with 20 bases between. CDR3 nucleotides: TGCGCCAGCAGCCAGGAACGGACGGAGGGTTTCCCCTACGAGCAGTACTTC. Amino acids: CASSQERTEGFPYEQYF.

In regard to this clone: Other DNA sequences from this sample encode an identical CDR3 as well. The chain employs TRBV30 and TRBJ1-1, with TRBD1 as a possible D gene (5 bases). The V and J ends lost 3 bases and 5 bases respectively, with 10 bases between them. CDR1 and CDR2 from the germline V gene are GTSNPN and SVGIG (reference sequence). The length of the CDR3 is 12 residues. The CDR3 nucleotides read TGTGCCTGGAGCGGGGGAGGGACTGAAGCTTTCTTT. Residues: CAWSGGGTEAFF.

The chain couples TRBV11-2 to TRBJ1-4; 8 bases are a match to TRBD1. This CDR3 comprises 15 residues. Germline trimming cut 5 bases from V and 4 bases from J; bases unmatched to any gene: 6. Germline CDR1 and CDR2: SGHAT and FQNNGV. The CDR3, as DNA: TGTGCCAGCAGCAGATGGGACAGGAGTAATGAAAAACTGTTTTTT. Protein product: CASSRWDRSNEKLFF.

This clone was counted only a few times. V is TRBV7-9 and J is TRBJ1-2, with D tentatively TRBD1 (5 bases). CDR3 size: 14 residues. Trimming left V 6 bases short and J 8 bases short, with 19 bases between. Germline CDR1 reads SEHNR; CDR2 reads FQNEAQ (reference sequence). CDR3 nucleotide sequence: TGTGCCAGCAGTCCTACGCAGGGAGACGGGGGCTACACCTTC. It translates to CASSPTQGDGGYTF.